The rows below give T cell receptor beta chains drawn from one sample of a study of graft-versus-host responses after intestinal transplantation. This table comes from immunoSEQ multiplex PCR, and its TCRdb copy is limited to in-frame clones, with some not included. The sample lists around 69,000 clones, 90% seen once, with about 4.2% in the top ten. These TCRs' antigens remain unknown. The specimen comprised unstimulated CD8+ T cells sorted from spleen or lymph node cells, sampled before transplant. These TCRs come from a human donor who was the organ donor for an intestinal transplant. CDR3s include the opening cysteine and the closing phenylalanine or tryptophan. The D gene is left open where the match is weak. Only part of the rows carry a size: once, few, many, or a class if the clone is expanded.

>TRBJ1-6|once|-|TRBV27
TGTGCCAGCAGATCAGGGGTCAGGACCTATAATTCACCCCTCCACTTT
CASRSGVRTYNSPLHF
>TRBJ1-1|once|-|TRBV30
TGTGCCTGGAAGGACAAAACAACCCGGATGAACACTGAAGCTTTCTTT
CAWKDKTTRMNTEAFF
>TRBJ2-1|-|TRBD2|TRBV7-9
TGTGCCAGCAGCTTACCGGCCCGGTCTAGCGGCAATGAGCAGTTCTTC
CASSLPARSSGNEQFF
>TRBJ2-6|-|-|TRBV28
TGTGCCAGCAGCCGCGATGGGGCCAACGTCCTGACTTTC
CASSRDGANVLTF
>TRBJ1-1|-|-|TRBV4-1
TGCGCCAGCAGCCAAGTTGTGACTACCCTGAACACTGAAGCTTTCTTT
CASSQVVTTLNTEAFF
>TRBJ1-2|-|-|TRBV10-3
TGTGCCATCAGTAGACAGTCGGGCCATGGCTACACCTTC
CAISRQSGHGYTF
>TRBJ2-2|-|-|TRBV7-9
TGTGCCAGCAGCCCTAGCGCTGGGAGGAACACCGGGGAGCTGTTTTTT
CASSPSAGRNTGELFF
>TRBJ2-3|-|TRBD1|TRBV27
TGTGCCAGCAGTTCGACAGGGGCTAGCACAGATACGCAGTATTTT
CASSSTGASTDTQYF
>TRBJ2-3|-|TRBD1|TRBV6-5
TGTGCCAGCAGTTGGACAGGGGGCGCAGATACGCAGTATTTT
CASSWTGGADTQYF
>TRBJ1-1|-|-|TRBV6-5
TGTGCCAGCAGTTACTCTGAGGGGAACACTGAAGCTTTCTTT
CASSYSEGNTEAFF
>TRBJ2-5|-|TRBD2|TRBV15
TGTGCCACCAGCAGAGATAAGGGTAGCGGGGGTTTAGAGACCCAGTACTTC
CATSRDKGSGGLETQYF
>TRBJ2-1|-|TRBD2|TRBV6-1
TGTGCCAGCAGCTTCGGCGGGGGGACCTACAATGAGCAGTTCTTC
CASSFGGGTYNEQFF
>TRBJ2-5|-|-|TRBV27
TGTGCCAGCAGTTTAACCAGGTCGGCAGAGACCCAGTACTTC
CASSLTRSAETQYF
>TRBJ2-3|-|-|TRBV9
TGTGCCAGCAGCGGGTCCGACGGGAGCACAGATACGCAGTATTTT
CASSGSDGSTDTQYF
>TRBJ2-5|-|-|TRBV4-1
TGCGCCAGCAGCCTGCGGGAATCCCCGTTGGAGACCCAGTACTTC
CASSLRESPLETQYF
>TRBJ1-4|-|-|TRBV4-3
TGCGCCAGCAGCCCAGACCCGGGAGTAAATGAAAAACTGTTTTTT
CASSPDPGVNEKLFF
>TRBJ1-5|-|TRBD1|TRBV28
TGTGCCAGCAGTTGGAGGGACAGCCTCAATCAGCCCCAGCATTTT
CASSWRDSLNQPQHF
>TRBJ1-5|-|-|TRBV27
TGTGCCAGCAGGAGAGCGGGGGGTCAGCCCCAGCATTTT
CASRRAGGQPQHF
>TRBJ2-5|-|-|TRBV27
TGTGCCAGCAGTTTATCGGAGGTAGCGGTAGAGACCCAGTACTTC
CASSLSEVAVETQYF
>TRBJ1-1|-|-|TRBV2
TGTGCCAGCAGTGAATGGGGAGCTGAGAACACTGAAGCTTTCTTT
CASSEWGAENTEAFF
>TRBJ2-3|once|TRBD2|TRBV5-1
TGCGCCAGCAGCATACGGACTAGCTCTAGCACAGATACGCAGTATTTT
CASSIRTSSSTDTQYF
>TRBJ1-2|-|TRBD1|TRBV6-1
TGTGCCAGCAGGGTACAGGGGTTTGGAGGCTATGGCTACACCTTC
CASRVQGFGGYGYTF
>TRBJ1-5|-|-|TRBV7-9
TGTGCCAGCAGCTTAGGGGTTCGCAGGGATAGCAATCAGCCCCAGCATTTT
CASSLGVRRDSNQPQHF
>TRBJ1-2|-|-|TRBV7-2
TGTGCCAGCAGCTCAGACTATGGCTACACCTTC
CASSSDYGYTF
>TRBJ1-5|-|-|TRBV18
TGTGCCAGCTCACCAGGGGCCGCGACAGTTGCCCTTAGCAATCAGCCCCAGCATTTT
CASSPGAATVALSNQPQHF
>TRBJ1-6|-|TRBD1|TRBV27
TGTGCCAGCCAGGGACAGGCTAATTCACCCCTCCACTTT
CASQGQANSPLHF
>TRBJ1-2|-|TRBD1|TRBV19
TGTGCCAGTAGTCTTCCGGGACAGGAAACGTTC
CASSLPGQETF
>TRBJ1-1|-|-|TRBV13
TGTGCCAGCAGCTTAGGAGGGAGCACTGAAGCTTTCTTT
CASSLGGSTEAFF
>TRBJ1-6|-|TRBD1|TRBV27
TGTGCCAGCAGTTTATGGTGGGGACAGGGTGCGGTTGATAATTCACCCCTCCACTTT
CASSLWWGQGAVDNSPLHF
>TRBJ2-1|once|-|TRBV27
TGTGCCAGCAGTCCCCATACACAGGGAATTAAGCAGTTCTTC
CASSPHTQGIKQFF
>TRBJ1-2|once|TRBD1|TRBV7-9
TGTGCCAGCAGCTCCGCCTCACAGGGGAGGCACTATGGCTACACCTTC
CASSSASQGRHYGYTF
>TRBJ2-1|-|-|TRBV11-3
TGTGCCAGCAGCTTAGAGCCGGAGGCAGCGCACAATGAGCAGTTCTTC
CASSLEPEAAHNEQFF
>TRBJ2-3|-|TRBD1|TRBV5-8
TGTGCCAGCAGCTATCTCCGGCGACAGGGGGAACTTAGCACAGATACGCAGTATTTT
CASSYLRRQGELSTDTQYF
>TRBJ1-1|-|-|TRBV9
TGTGCCAGCAGCTCCGGACAGAACACTGAAGCTTTCTTT
CASSSGQNTEAFF
>TRBJ1-2|few|-|TRBV15
TGTGCCACCAGCAGGTCGCTTACCAGGGCTATTAACTATGGCTACACCTTC
CATSRSLTRAINYGYTF
>TRBJ2-3|-|TRBD2|TRBV2
TGTGCCAGCAGTTCTAGCGGGGGCCCAGATACGCAGTATTTT
CASSSSGGPDTQYF
>TRBJ2-1|-|TRBD2|TRBV4-2
TGTGCCAGCAGCCCTAGCGGGGACCCCTCTGGTGAGCAGTTCTTC
CASSPSGDPSGEQFF
>TRBJ1-5|-|TRBD1|TRBV27
TGTGCCAGCAGCACCGGGACAGCAAACAATCAGCCCCAGCATTTT
CASSTGTANNQPQHF
>TRBJ1-6|-|-|TRBV5-6
TGTGCCAGCAGCACGGACGGGGGGGGCGTGGCCCTCCACTTT
CASSTDGGGVALHF
>TRBJ2-4|-|TRBD2|TRBV5-4
TGTGCCAGCAGCTTGGAGCCGGGGGTAGCGGGGGGTGGAAACATTCAGTACTTC
CASSLEPGVAGGGNIQYF
>TRBJ2-1|-|TRBD2|TRBV7-3
TGTGCCAGCAGCTTAACGGTTGGCGGGGGGTATGCTGGTGAGCAGTTCTTC
CASSLTVGGGYAGEQFF
>TRBJ2-5|-|TRBD2|TRBV28
TGTGCCAGCAGTAGAAGGCTAGCGGGGCTGAAAAAGACCCAGTACTTC
CASSRRLAGLKKTQYF
>TRBJ1-5|-|TRBD1|TRBV19
TGTGCCAGTAGTAGCGGACAGGCTAGCAATCAGCCCCAGCATTTT
CASSSGQASNQPQHF
>TRBJ1-1|-|-|TRBV27
TGTGCCAGCGGAAACAGGCCTGGGGCTGAAGCTTTCTTT
CASGNRPGAEAFF
>TRBJ1-5|-|TRBD1|TRBV4-1
TGCGCCAGCAGCCAAAACACAGGGGGCGGCGGTCAGCCCCAGCATTTT
CASSQNTGGGGQPQHF
>TRBJ1-1|-|TRBD1|TRBV29-1
TGCAGCGTACAGGACAGGGCCCCGGAGGCTTTCTTT
CSVQDRAPEAFF
>TRBJ1-2|-|-|TRBV6-4
TGTGCCAGCAGAGAAGGGGAAACTTGGGGCTACACCTTC
CASREGETWGYTF
>TRBJ2-1|-|TRBD1|TRBV11-2
TGTGCCAGCAGCTCGAGTCCGTACAGGGGGCTAAATGAGCAGTTCTTC
CASSSSPYRGLNEQFF
>TRBJ1-3|-|-|TRBV4-2
TGTGCCAGCAGCCAAGATCGGACAGACTCTGGAAACACCATATATTTT
CASSQDRTDSGNTIYF
>TRBJ2-1|-|-|TRBV6-6
TGTGCCAGCAGCACTCAGGGAAACAATGAGCAGTTCTTC
CASSTQGNNEQFF
>TRBJ1-1|once|TRBD1|TRBV2
TGTGCCAGCAGCTCAGACTACAGGGGGAACACTGAAGCTTTCTTT
CASSSDYRGNTEAFF
>TRBJ2-5|-|TRBD1|TRBV30
TGTGCCTGGAGTTCCGATGACAGGGAAGAGACCCAGTACTTC
CAWSSDDREETQYF
>TRBJ1-6|-|-|TRBV6-4
TGTGCCAGCAGTGACTCGGCGGATATGTCTTCACCCCTCCACTTT
CASSDSADMSSPLHF
>TRBJ2-3|-|TRBD2|TRBV9
TGTGCCAGCAGCGCCGCGCTAGCGGGGATGACAGATACGCAGTATTTT
CASSAALAGMTDTQYF